This T cell receptor (beta chain) is drawn from a study of T cells in Graves' hyperthyroidism and ophthalmopathy. Study background: Peripheral blood was drawn at first diagnosis, prior to all treatment. Study results and limitations: Patients with ophthalmopathy were separated from those with stable hyperthyroidism by a 13 V-J model.

This clonotype has just a few counts. As yet, its antigen is unknown. CDR1 DFQATT and CDR2 SNEGSKA come from the germline V gene (reference sequence). This CDR3 is 14 amino acids long. The V and J ends lost 5 bases and 7 bases respectively, with 18 bases between them. In making diagnoses, clinical symptoms, serum thyroxine and TRAb, thyroid ultrasound and orbital computed tomography were all used. PBMCs were collected from a roughly 10 ml volume of fresh peripheral blood. RNA transcripts were the template for amplifying TCR beta CDR3 regions. Initially, a first-round RT-PCR of the TCR CDR3 employed the HTBI primer set. MiXCR, run by TCRdb on the multiplex PCR reads, gives a single entry per CDR3 protein. The table lists 100,000 to 140,000 distinct CDR3 sequences, roughly 15% of them singletons.

The sequenced sample was blood. The genes are TRBV20-1 and TRBJ1-5; the D is unclear. This receptor was identified in a woman between 45 and 65 years old with Graves' hyperthyroidism. The CDR3 here is CSAGYGVGGQPQHF. CDR3 nucleotides: TGCAGTGCTGGGTACGGGGTGGGTGGCCAGCCCCAGCATTTT.